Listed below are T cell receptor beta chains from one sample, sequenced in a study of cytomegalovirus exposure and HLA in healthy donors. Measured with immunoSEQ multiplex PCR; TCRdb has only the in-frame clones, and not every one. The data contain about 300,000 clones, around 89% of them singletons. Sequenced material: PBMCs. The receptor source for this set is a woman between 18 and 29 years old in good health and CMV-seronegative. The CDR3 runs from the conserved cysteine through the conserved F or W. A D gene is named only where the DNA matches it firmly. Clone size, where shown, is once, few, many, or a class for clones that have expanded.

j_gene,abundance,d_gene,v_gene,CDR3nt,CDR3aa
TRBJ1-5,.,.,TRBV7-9,TGTGCCAGCAGCTTACCTAATCAGCCCCAGCATTTT,CASSLPNQPQHF
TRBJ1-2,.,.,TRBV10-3,TGTGCCATCAGTGAAGGAGAAGGCTACACCTTC,CAISEGEGYTF
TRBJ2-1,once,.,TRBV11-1,TGTGCCAGCAGCTTACATGATGAGCAGTTCTTC,CASSLHDEQFF
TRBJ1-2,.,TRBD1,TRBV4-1,TGCGCCAGCAGCCAAAGCTCAGGGGGTTTCTATGGCTACACCTTC,CASSQSSGGFYGYTF
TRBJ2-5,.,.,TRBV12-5,TGTGCTAGTGGTGCCTTAACAGGGATGGAGACCCAGTACTTC,CASGALTGMETQYF
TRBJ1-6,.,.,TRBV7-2,TGTGCCAGCAGCTTAGTAACCCGGCCAGGGTCACCCCTCCACTTT,CASSLVTRPGSPLHF
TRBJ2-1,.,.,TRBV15,TGTGCCACCAGCAGAACATCCCCCGCTGAGCAGTTCTTC,CATSRTSPAEQFF
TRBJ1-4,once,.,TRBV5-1,TGCGCCAGCAGCTGGGGAGGCGGATCTAATGAAAAACTGTTTTTT,CASSWGGGSNEKLFF
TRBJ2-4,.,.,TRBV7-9,TGTGCCAGCAGCATTAGTCTAGCCAAAAACATTCAGTACTTC,CASSISLAKNIQYF
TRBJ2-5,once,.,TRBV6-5,TGTGCCAGCAGTACCTCGGGGGAGACCCAGTACTTC,CASSTSGETQYF
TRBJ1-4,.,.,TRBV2,TGTGCCAGCAGGATACAGGGACCACTGTTTTTT,CASRIQGPLFF
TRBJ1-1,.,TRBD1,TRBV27,TGTGCCAGCAGTAGCGGACAGGGCACTGAAGCTTTCTTT,CASSSGQGTEAFF
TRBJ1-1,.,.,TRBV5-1,TGCGCCAGCAGCTTGGATGGGTGGCAGGGGTTCACTGAAGCTTTCTTT,CASSLDGWQGFTEAFF
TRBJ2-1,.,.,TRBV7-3,TGTGCCAGCAGCTTAAGAGGTTTTGGAGAGAATGAGCAGTTCTTC,CASSLRGFGENEQFF
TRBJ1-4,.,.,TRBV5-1,TGCGCCAGCAGCTCTGCTAATGAAAAACTGTTTTTT,CASSSANEKLFF
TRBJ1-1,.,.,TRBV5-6,TGTGCCAGCAGCTTGGCCAGGAGGGGCACTGAAGCTTTCTTT,CASSLARRGTEAFF
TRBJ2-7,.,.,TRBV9,TGTGCCAGCAGCGTAGACTCCAGGGGCTACGAGCAGTACTTC,CASSVDSRGYEQYF
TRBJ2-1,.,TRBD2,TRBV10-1,TGCGCCAGCAGTGGGACTCTAGCGGCTGAGCAGTTCTTC,CASSGTLAAEQFF
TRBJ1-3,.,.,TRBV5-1,TGCGCCAGCAGCTTGGATGGGCTATCTGGAAACACCATATATTTT,CASSLDGLSGNTIYF
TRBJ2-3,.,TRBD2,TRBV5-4,TGTGCCAGCAGCGGGGTAGGGCGGGAGGGATCGTTTAAGGATACGCAGTATTTT,CASSGVGREGSFKDTQYF
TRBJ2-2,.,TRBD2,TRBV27,TGTGCCAGCAGTTTATCGTGGGGACTAGCGTCCGGGGAGCTGTTTTTT,CASSLSWGLASGELFF
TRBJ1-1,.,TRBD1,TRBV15,TGTGCCACCAGCAGGGACAGGGATCGGGTATCTGAAGCTTTCTTT,CATSRDRDRVSEAFF
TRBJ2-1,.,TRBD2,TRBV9,TGTGCCAGCAGCGTCGAGATAGCGGGACACAATGAGCAGTTCTTC,CASSVEIAGHNEQFF
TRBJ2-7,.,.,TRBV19,TGTGCCAGTAGTATTACCCTTCGCCGGGGCGAGCAGTACTTC,CASSITLRRGEQYF
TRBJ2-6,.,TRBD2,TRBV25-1,TGTGCCAGCAGTGGTACTAGCGGGAAAGAGGGCGGGGCCAACGTCCTGACTTTC,CASSGTSGKEGGANVLTF
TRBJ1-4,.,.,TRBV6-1,TGTGCCAGCAGTGCTACAGGGTTCGCGTTTACTAATGAAAAACTGTTTTTT,CASSATGFAFTNEKLFF
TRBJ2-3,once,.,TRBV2,TGTGCCAGCATGGGGGGATACACATCATATTTT,CASMGGYTSYF
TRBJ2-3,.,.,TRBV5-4,TGTGCCAGCAGCTTGAGGGATGGGGCATACACAGATACGCAGTATTTT,CASSLRDGAYTDTQYF
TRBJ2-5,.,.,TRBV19,TGTGCCAGTAGTACAGGTAACCAAGAGACCCAGTACTTC,CASSTGNQETQYF
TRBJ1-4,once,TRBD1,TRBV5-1,TGCGCCAGCAGCTACGGGACAGGGGAAGGAGGTGAAAAACTGTTTTTT,CASSYGTGEGGEKLFF
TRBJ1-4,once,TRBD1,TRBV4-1,TGCGCCAGCAGCCGACAGGGACCCGCAACTAATGAAAAACTGTTTTTT,CASSRQGPATNEKLFF
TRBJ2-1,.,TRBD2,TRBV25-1,TGTGCCAGCAGTGGGATTAGCGGGAGGGGGTACAATGAGCAGTTCTTC,CASSGISGRGYNEQFF
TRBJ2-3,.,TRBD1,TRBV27,TGTGCCAGCAGTTTAGGACAGGGACGCTCAGATACGCAGTATTTT,CASSLGQGRSDTQYF
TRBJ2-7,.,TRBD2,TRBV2,TGTGCCATCACCGGACTAGCGCTCGAGCAGTACTTC,CAITGLALEQYF
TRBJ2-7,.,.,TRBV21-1,TGTGCCAGCAGCAAAGTCGAGGGAGTATCCTACGAGCAGTACTTC,CASSKVEGVSYEQYF
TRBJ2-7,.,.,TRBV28,TGTGCCAGCAGTTTAGCGCGAGACGAGCAGTACTTC,CASSLARDEQYF
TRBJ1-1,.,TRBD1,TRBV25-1,TGTGCCAGCAGTGAGTCTACAGGGGGGCAAACTGAAGCTTTCTTT,CASSESTGGQTEAFF
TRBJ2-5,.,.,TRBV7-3,TGTGCCAGCAGCTTAGTAGCGATACAAGAGACCCAGTACTTC,CASSLVAIQETQYF